The 15 T cell receptor beta chains in this list originate from one sample, sequenced in a study of CD8 T cells in ankylosing spondylitis. Study-wide points: In ankylosing spondylitis blood, a motif of roughly 8 highly homologous TCR beta variants appeared characteristic.

TCRdb passed the 5' RACE reads through MiXCR, listing each CDR3 protein once. The sample holds a few hundred thousand distinct CDR3 sequences, about 15% seen once. Their antigen targets remain unknown. The sequencing input was blood, either unsorted or a sorted T cell fraction (not recorded which). These receptors came from a male donor with ankylosing spondylitis.

The chain joins TRBV11-2 to TRBJ2-5; no definite D call. The CDR3 is 13 amino acids. The germline V gene has CDR1 SGHAT and CDR2 FQNNGV. V lost 5 bases and J lost 4, with 11 bases in between. The DNA of the CDR3 is TGTGCCAGCAGCCGACCCGATCGAGAGACCCAGTACTTC. Translated, it gives CASSRPDRETQYF.

This clonotype was counted at least ten times. The rearrangement uses TRBV29-1 and TRBJ2-1, with a weak D call TRBD1 (5 bases). Germline assignment: CDR1 SQVTM and CDR2 ANQGSEA. The CDR3 sequence is 16 residues long. Trimming shortened V by 4 bases and J by 0 bases, and 16 bases separated the two germline ends. The CDR3 nucleotides read TGCAGCGTTGTGGTTCAGACAGATACCTCCTACAATGAGCAGTTCTTC. Protein product: CSVVVQTDTSYNEQFF.

This clonotype was seen a few times. The J gene is TRBJ2-1, the V gene TRBV11-2, with 7 bases aligning to TRBD2. The CDR3 extends over 15 amino acids. Germline-derived CDR1 and CDR2 are SGHAT and FQNNGV. The V segment lost 5 bases and the J segment 0 bases; nucleotides outside the gene matches: 4. This CDR3 reads CASSLGTTSYNEQFF. CDR3 in DNA: TGTGCCAGCAGCCTCGGGACTACCTCCTACAATGAGCAGTTCTTC.

The chain joins TRBV7-8 to TRBJ1-1; 9 bases fit TRBD1. Germline V gives CDR1 SGHVS, CDR2 FQNEAQ. This CDR3 is 18 amino acids long. V lost 5 bases and J lost 0; bases outside the gene matches: 13. The CDR3 reads CASSQKPGQGTLNTEAFF. DNA of the CDR3: TGTGCCAGCAGCCAAAAACCGGGACAGGGTACCTTGAACACTGAAGCTTTCTTT.

The chain recombines TRBV12-3 or TRBV12-4 with TRBJ2-2; a possible D gene is TRBD1 (6 bases). The V end lost 1 base, the J end lost 5 bases, and 14 bases lay between the germline ends. This CDR3 has 16 residues. The CDR3 region is CASSLVGAQGTGELFF. In nucleotides, the CDR3 is TGTGCCAGCAGTTTAGTCGGGGCCCAGGGGACCGGGGAGCTGTTTTTT.

Comment on this clonotype: The junction departs from the called germline gene at one end, perhaps through a read error. The chain joins TRBV7-2 to TRBJ2-1, with 7 nucleotides matching TRBD1. Germline-derived CDR1 and CDR2 are SGHTA and FQGNSA. The CDR3 is 15 amino acids. This CDR3 reads CASSLSIRDSREKFF. For the CDR3, the DNA is TGTGCCAGCAGCTTATCCATTCGGGACAGTAGGGAAAAGTTTTTC.

This clonotype was seen a few times. The chain carries TRBV20-1 and TRBJ1-4; possibly TRBD1 for D (5 bases). This CDR3 has 15 amino acids. The V end was cut by 4 bases, the J end by 4 bases, with 16 bases between. CDR1 is DFQATT and CDR2 is SNEGSKA in the germline V gene (reference sequence). The CDR3 sequence: CSATGAAPINEKLFF. In DNA form, the CDR3 reads TGCAGTGCTACCGGGGCGGCCCCGATTAATGAAAAACTGTTTTTT.

The chain combines TRBV5-1 with TRBJ2-7; D ambiguous. The CDR3 runs to 15 residues. Trimming took 0 bases from V and 2 from J, leaving 12 bases between them. Germline V gene lookup returns CDR1 SGHRS and CDR2 YFSETQ. CDR3 amino acids: CASSLGAVLTYEQYF. CDR3 in DNA: TGCGCCAGCAGCTTGGGGGCGGTCTTAACCTACGAGCAGTACTTC.

The V gene is TRBV24-1, the J gene TRBJ2-3; TRBD1 agrees at 9 bases. The V gene end was trimmed by 3 bases and the J gene end by 5 bases; junction bases not matched to a gene: 5. The length of the CDR3 is 15 residues. Germline-derived CDR1 and CDR2 are KGHDR and SFDVKD. CDR3 sequence reads: CATSDGQGPLDTQYF. DNA of the CDR3: TGTGCCACCAGTGATGGACAGGGGCCGCTAGATACGCAGTATTTT.

This clonotype occurred a few times. The chain is built from TRBV30 and TRBJ1-2; D gene ambiguous. This CDR3 region has 13 residues. The V and J ends lost 7 bases and 5 bases respectively, with 17 bases between them. The V gene's germline CDR1 is GTSNPN and CDR2 SVGIG (reference sequence). This chain's CDR3 is CASVRGSGYGYTF. DNA of the CDR3: TGTGCCTCCGTCCGGGGATCTGGGTATGGCTACACCTTC.

V and J are TRBV12-3 or TRBV12-4 and TRBJ2-7, with D perhaps TRBD1 (5 bases). CDR3 length: 12 amino acids. The V and J ends lost 6 bases and 6 bases respectively, with 12 bases between them. DNA for the CDR3: TGTGCCAGCAGCTTTGGACAATCCGAGCAGTACTTC. It is translated as CASSFGQSEQYF.

The rearrangement uses TRBV28 and TRBJ2-7; the match to TRBD1 covers 12 bases. The CDR3 runs to 15 residues. The V and J ends lost 6 bases and 6 bases, in that order; junction bases with no gene match: 9. The germline V gene encodes CDR1 MDHEN and CDR2 SYDVKM. The CDR3 here is CASSPTGTGGGEQYF. The CDR3 DNA sequence: TGTGCCAGCAGCCCCACCGGGACAGGGGGCGGCGAGCAGTACTTC.

This clonotype has only a few counts. V and J are TRBV5-1 and TRBJ2-5; no definite D call. V shed 4 bases and J shed 3 bases, with 7 bases lying between them. Germline V gene lookup returns CDR1 SGHRS and CDR2 YFSETQ. The CDR3 is 12 amino acids. CDR3 DNA: TGCGCCAGCAGCGTTACCAAAGAGACCCAGTACTTC. Amino acid sequence: CASSVTKETQYF.

The V and J genes are TRBV4-2 and TRBJ2-7; 7 nucleotides align to TRBD2. The germline V gene has CDR1 LGHNA and CDR2 YNFKEQ. This CDR3 has 17 residues. V lost 9 bases to trimming and J lost 2 bases; unmatched junction nucleotides: 19. CDR3 sequence: CARGPALPCGGTYEQYF. As DNA, the CDR3 is TGTGCCAGGGGCCCCGCGCTCCCCTGCGGGGGAACCTACGAGCAGTACTTC.

This chain uses TRBV5-1 with TRBJ2-2, with 8 bases aligning to TRBD2. Germline V gives CDR1 SGHRS, CDR2 YFSETQ. After removal of 2 bases from V and 1 base from J, the junction contained 13 bases not matched to a gene. The CDR3 covers 19 residues. CDR3 region: CASSFPSGGPTVNTGELFF. The CDR3 coding sequence is TGCGCCAGCAGCTTTCCCAGCGGGGGTCCAACCGTGAACACCGGGGAGCTGTTTTTT.